This entry lists 25 T cell receptor beta chains sequenced from one sample in a study of blood T cells in healthy people across ages. Then a second PCR, running about 6 to 12 cycles, was carried out with a sample-barcoded 5' primer and a J-beta primer mix. Using its own MiXCR run on the 5' RACE reads, TCRdb lists one record per CDR3 protein. This sample yields about 1.5 million distinct CDR3 sequences, of which about 45% are seen a single time; approximately 4.1% belongs to the top ten. The sequencing sample was made of blood. The receptors were gathered from a young woman in good health.

This CDR3 is CASSIRPGTGHGYTF. As DNA, the CDR3 is TGTGCCAGCAGTATCCGCCCCGGGACAGGGCATGGCTACACCTTC. The rearrangement joins TRBV27 to TRBJ1-2, with 9 bases aligning to TRBD1. V dropped 5 bases and J dropped 6; count of bases not matched to a gene: 10. The germline CDR1 and CDR2 sequences are MNHEY and SMNVEV (reference sequence). The CDR3 totals 15 residues.

The chain combines TRBV6-6 with TRBJ1-2; TRBD1 agrees at 8 bases. Per the germline V gene, CDR1 is MNHNY and CDR2 is SVGAGI (reference sequence). Trimming at V came to 6 bases and at J to 4 bases, leaving 7 bases not matched to a gene. The length of the CDR3 is 14 residues. CDR3 DNA sequence: TGTGCCAGCAGACAGGGGGGTGAGAGCTATGGCTACACCTTC. It encodes CASRQGGESYGYTF.

This clonotype was counted between two and nine times. V is TRBV7-9 and J is TRBJ1-4, with unresolved D. Germline V gene lookup returns CDR1 SEHNR and CDR2 FQNEAQ (reference sequence). The CDR3 has 13 residues. V was pared by 5 bases and J by 8 bases, with 12 bases between. In nucleotides, the CDR3 is TGTGCCAGCAGCCGGCGGGAAGGGGAAAAACTGTTTTTT. Its translation is CASSRREGEKLFF.

The CDR3 DNA reads as TGTGCCAGCAGTACCCAGGGGGTTATTAACACCATATATTTT. Translated: CASSTQGVINTIYF. V gene TRBV12-3 or TRBV12-4 combines with J gene TRBJ1-3; 7 nucleotides agree with TRBD1. The V and J ends lost 5 bases and 7 bases, in that order; junction bases with no gene match: 8. The CDR3 has 14 residues.

The chain links TRBV12-3 or TRBV12-4 to TRBJ2-3; D call uncertain. This CDR3 comprises 15 residues. V dropped 3 bases and J dropped 4 bases, with 14 bases sitting between them. As DNA, the CDR3 is TGTGCCAGCAGTTTTACCGCGCCCTGGTCAGATACGCAGTATTTT. It specifies CASSFTAPWSDTQYF.

A word on this clonotype: One end of the junction varies from germline; a read error may be responsible. This sequence joins TRBV6-5 and TRBJ1-6; possibly TRBD1 for D (6 bases). Germline assignment: CDR1 MNHEY and CDR2 SVGAGI. The CDR3 loop spans 15 amino acids. Written as DNA, the CDR3 is TGTGCCGGCAGTAGAGAGGGGGGGCTGGATTCACCCCTCCACTTT. This gives the protein CAGSREGGLDSPLHF.

This clonotype showed up just once. The CDR3 region is CASSDPPSGYNEQFF. The CDR3 coding sequence is TGTGCCAGCAGTGACCCCCCTAGCGGCTACAATGAGCAGTTCTTC. V usage is TRBV2 and J usage is TRBJ2-1, with TRBD2 matching 7 bases. Germline V lookup: CDR1 SNHLY, CDR2 FYNNEI. The CDR3 length is 15 residues. After removal of 3 bases from V and 3 bases from J, the junction contained 5 bases not matched to a gene.

The chain carries TRBV12-3 or TRBV12-4 and TRBJ2-7; no reliable D call. This CDR3 region has 14 residues. V was clipped by 5 bases and J by 7 bases, with 18 bases between them. CDR3 sequence (DNA): TGTGCCAGCAGTGCCTTTGGCTCCTACAATGAGCAGTACTTC. It codes for CASSAFGSYNEQYF.

V gene TRBV24-1 combines with J gene TRBJ1-5; D is unresolved. Germline V gene lookup returns CDR1 KGHDR and CDR2 SFDVKD. The ends were cut back, 2 bases at V and 7 bases at J, with 8 bases in the middle. This CDR3 has 13 amino acids. The DNA of the CDR3 is TGTGCCACCAGTGATTACAGCGGGCAGCCCCAGCATTTT. Residues: CATSDYSGQPQHF.

The V gene is TRBV30, the J gene TRBJ2-4; D possibly corresponds to TRBD1 (6 bases). From germline, CDR1 is GTSNPN and CDR2 SVGIG (reference sequence). This CDR3 has 15 amino acids. The V gene lost 0 bases and the J gene lost 9 bases, with 18 bases spanning the gap. CDR3 nucleotide sequence: TGTGCCTGGAGTGTAAAGAGAGTCAGGGGCCCCATTCAGTACTTC. It yields the protein CAWSVKRVRGPIQYF.

This clonotype was observed a handful of times. The CDR3 sequence is CSWGRQFTDTQYF. CDR3 nucleotide sequence: TGCAGCTGGGGGAGACAGTTCACAGATACGCAGTATTTT. The V call is TRBV29-1, the J call TRBJ2-3; D is tentatively TRBD1 or TRBD2 (5 bases each). The CDR3 length is 13 residues. V was cut by 8 bases and J by 2 bases, with 14 bases left in between. Germline assignment: CDR1 SQVTM and CDR2 ANQGSEA.

V usage is TRBV9 and J usage is TRBJ2-1; tentative D call: TRBD2 (6 bases). V lost 0 bases and J lost 3, with 13 bases in between. The V gene's germline CDR1 is SGDLS and CDR2 YYNGEE. The CDR3 sequence is 16 residues long. CDR3 DNA: TGTGCCAGCAGCGTAGTTCCGGGAGTGGGCTACAATGAGCAGTTCTTC. Translating gives CASSVVPGVGYNEQFF.

This clonotype has more than one count but fewer than ten. This chain connects TRBV7-3 to TRBJ2-1; no clear D gene. Germline V gives CDR1 SGHTA, CDR2 FQGTGA. This CDR3 is built from 13 residues. V was trimmed by 6 bases and J by 5 bases, leaving 11 bases between them. The CDR3 coding sequence is TGTGCCAGCAGGTCGCGAATGAACAATGAGCAGTTCTTC. Its translation: CASRSRMNNEQFF.

Only a few counts were recorded for this clonotype. This sequence joins TRBV6-2 or TRBV6-3 and TRBJ2-1; a weak D match, TRBD1 (6 bases). The CDR3 sequence is 13 residues long. The ends were cut back, 2 bases at V and 12 bases at J, with 14 bases in the middle. Germline loops: CDR1 MNHEY, CDR2 SVGEGT. The CDR3 loop is CASSYRTVKVQFF. The CDR3 coding sequence is TGTGCCAGCAGTTACAGGACAGTTAAAGTGCAGTTCTTC.

This clonotype turned up a few times. V and J are TRBV4-3 and TRBJ2-1, with a tentative D call TRBD2 (5 bases). This CDR3 has 17 amino acids. Germline CDR1 reads LGHNA; CDR2 reads YSLEER. Trimming pared 3 bases from V and 3 bases from J, leaving 18 bases between. CDR3 region: CASSHRSGTARYNEQFF. CDR3 coding DNA: TGCGCCAGCAGCCACCGGTCGGGAACTGCCCGCTACAATGAGCAGTTCTTC.

This clonotype was picked up many times. The chain recombines TRBV29-1 with TRBJ2-3, with a weak D call TRBD1 (5 bases). The CDR3 spans 11 residues. Germline V lookup: CDR1 SQVTM, CDR2 ANQGSEA. With 4 bases removed from V and 6 bases from J, the gap between germline ends came to 8 bases. The CDR3 loop reads CSVARADTQYF. CDR3 nucleotide sequence: TGCAGCGTTGCCAGGGCGGATACGCAGTATTTT.

The rearrangement links TRBV27 to TRBJ2-2; weak D call: TRBD1 (6 bases). With 2 bases removed from V and 4 bases from J, the gap between germline ends came to 11 bases. Germline V gene sequence: CDR1 MNHEY, CDR2 SMNVEV (reference sequence). The CDR3 loop spans 15 amino acids. CDR3 coding DNA: TGTGCCAGCAGTTTACTGGGGGCGCGCACCGGGGAGCTGTTTTTT. Its translation: CASSLLGARTGELFF.

Regarding this clonotype: The junction and the germline gene differ at one end; a read error may be behind it. J is TRBJ2-7 and V is TRBV29-1, with a tentative D call TRBD2 (5 bases). The germline V gene has CDR1 SQVTM and CDR2 ANQGSEA. The CDR3 sequence is 14 residues long. CDR3 sequence: CSVEAGKMPYEQYF. In nucleotides, the CDR3 is TGCAGCGTGGAAGCCGGGAAAATGCCATACGAGCAGTACTTC.

The table lists this clonotype with a few counts. This chain uses TRBV10-3 with TRBJ2-4; 11 bases line up with TRBD2. Germline values: CDR1 ENHRY, CDR2 SYGVKD. The CDR3 runs to 18 residues. The junction had 10 bases not matched to a gene; V was cut back by 3 bases and J by 3 bases. This CDR3 is CAISDQPGLADLKNIQYF. CDR3 DNA: TGTGCCATCAGTGATCAACCGGGACTAGCGGACCTCAAAAACATTCAGTACTTC.

The chain is built from TRBV7-2 and TRBJ2-3, with 7 nucleotides matching TRBD2. Germline loops: CDR1 SGHTA, CDR2 FQGNSA. V shed 1 base, J shed 2 bases, and the junction held 9 bases outside the gene matches. This CDR3 is 17 amino acids long. DNA for the CDR3: TGTGCCAGCAGCTTAGGTTGGGAGCGGGGCTACACAGATACGCAGTATTTT. It translates to CASSLGWERGYTDTQYF.

The gene calls are TRBV7-8 and TRBJ1-2; D is undetermined. Germline CDR1 SGHVS, CDR2 FQNEAQ. V was pared by 2 bases and J by 1 base, with 20 bases between. CDR3 size: 18 residues. The CDR3 sequence is CASSLTIGRGGINYGYTF. In DNA form, the CDR3 reads TGTGCCAGCAGCTTAACAATAGGGCGGGGAGGGATTAACTATGGCTACACCTTC. The entire variable domain, with the rest obtained from reference TRBV7-8 and TRBJ1-2, is as follows: GAGVSQSPRYKVAKRGQDVALRCDPISGHVSLFWYQQALGQGPEFLTYFQNEAQLDKSGLPSDRFFAERPEGSVSTLKIQRTQQEDSAVYLCASSLTIGRGGINYGYTFGSGTRLTVV.

This clonotype was counted only a few times. This chain connects TRBV20-1 to TRBJ2-1; 9 bases fit TRBD2. CDR3 length: 16 residues. The V gene's germline CDR1 is DFQATT and CDR2 SNEGSKA (reference sequence). Trimming cost V 3 bases and J 3 bases; bases outside gene matches: 9. The CDR3 region has the DNA TGCAGTGCTAGGGAGTTAGCGGGAGCCATCTACAATGAGCAGTTCTTC. This translates into CSARELAGAIYNEQFF.

This chain joins TRBV12-3 or TRBV12-4 and TRBJ1-1; D might be TRBD1 (6 bases). This CDR3 spans 15 amino acids. The germline V and J ends were trimmed by 3 bases and 1 base, with 12 bases remaining between them. The CDR3 sequence: CASSFQGRPNTEAFF. CDR3 in DNA: TGTGCCAGCAGTTTCCAGGGGCGGCCGAACACTGAAGCTTTCTTT.

The V gene is TRBV3-1, the J gene TRBJ2-1; possible D gene TRBD2, 6 bases. Trimming removed 3 bases at V and 6 bases at J, with 9 bases between. Germline V gene data show CDR1 as LGHDT and CDR2 as YNNKEL (reference sequence). This CDR3 has 13 residues. CDR3 sequence reads: CASSQTRANEQFF. CDR3 nucleotides: TGTGCCAGCAGCCAGACTAGAGCCAATGAGCAGTTCTTC.

Concerning this clonotype itself: The junction and the germline gene differ at one end; a read error may be behind it. The genes are TRBV6-1 and TRBJ1-2; D might be TRBD1 (6 bases). This CDR3 has 17 residues. Germline V gene sequence: CDR1 MNHNS, CDR2 SASEGT. CDR3 coding DNA: TGTGCCAGCAGTGAAGCGGCAGGGGAGTTCTATAACTATGGCCACACCTTC. Amino acid sequence: CASSEAAGEFYNYGHTF.